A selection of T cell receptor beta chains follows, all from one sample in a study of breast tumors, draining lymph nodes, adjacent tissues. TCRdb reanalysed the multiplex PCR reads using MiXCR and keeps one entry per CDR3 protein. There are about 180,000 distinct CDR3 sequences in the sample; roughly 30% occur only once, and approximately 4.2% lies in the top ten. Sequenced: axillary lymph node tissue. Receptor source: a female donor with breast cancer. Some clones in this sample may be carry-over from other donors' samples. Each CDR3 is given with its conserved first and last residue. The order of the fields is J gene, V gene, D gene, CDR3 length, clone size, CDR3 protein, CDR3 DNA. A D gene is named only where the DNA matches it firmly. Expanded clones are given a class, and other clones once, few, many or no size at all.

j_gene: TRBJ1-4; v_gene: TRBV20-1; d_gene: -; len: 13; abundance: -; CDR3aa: CSARGGLDEILFF; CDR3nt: TGCAGTGCTAGGGGAGGGTTAGATGAAATACTGTTTTTT
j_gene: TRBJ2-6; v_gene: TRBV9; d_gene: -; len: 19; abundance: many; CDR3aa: CASSVEDEGAGVGANVLTF; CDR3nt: TGTGCCAGCAGCGTAGAAGATGAAGGGGCAGGGGTTGGGGCCAACGTCCTGACTTTC
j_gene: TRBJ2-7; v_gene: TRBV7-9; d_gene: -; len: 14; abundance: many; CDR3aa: CASSLSGRSYEQYF; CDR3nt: TGTGCCAGCAGCTTATCGGGACGGTCCTACGAGCAGTACTTC
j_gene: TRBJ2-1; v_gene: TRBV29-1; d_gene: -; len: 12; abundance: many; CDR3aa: CSVGQNTNEQFF; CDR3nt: TGCAGCGTTGGACAGAACACCAATGAGCAGTTCTTC
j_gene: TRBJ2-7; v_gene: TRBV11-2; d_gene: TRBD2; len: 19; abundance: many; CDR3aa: CASSSPTGLAGGHPYEQYF; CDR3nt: TGTGCCAGCAGCTCCCCGACCGGACTAGCGGGAGGGCACCCCTACGAGCAGTACTTC
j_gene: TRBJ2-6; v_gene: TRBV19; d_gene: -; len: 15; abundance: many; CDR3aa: CASHLPGEGANVLTF; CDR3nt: TGTGCCAGTCACCTCCCGGGAGAAGGGGCCAACGTCCTGACTTTC
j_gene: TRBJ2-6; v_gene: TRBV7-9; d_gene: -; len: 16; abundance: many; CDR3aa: CASSLAGDSGANVLTF; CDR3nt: TGTGCCAGCAGCTTAGCTGGGGACTCCGGGGCCAACGTCCTGACTTTC
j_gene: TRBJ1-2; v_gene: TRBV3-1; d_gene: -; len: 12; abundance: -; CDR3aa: CASSLGWDGYTF; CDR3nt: TGTGCCAGCAGCTTAGGGTGGGATGGCTACACCTTC
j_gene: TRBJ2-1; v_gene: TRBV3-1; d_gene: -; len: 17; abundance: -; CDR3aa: CASSQEGGGAGYNEQFF; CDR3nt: TGTGCCAGCAGCCAAGAAGGGGGTGGAGCGGGATACAATGAGCAGTTCTTC
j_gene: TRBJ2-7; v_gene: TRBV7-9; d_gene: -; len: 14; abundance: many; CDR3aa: CASRLTHSSYEQYF; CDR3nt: TGTGCCAGCAGACTGACCCATAGCTCCTACGAGCAGTACTTC
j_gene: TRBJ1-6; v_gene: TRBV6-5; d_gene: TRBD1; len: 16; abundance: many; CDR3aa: CASSAKVTGNNSPLHF; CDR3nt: TGTGCCAGCAGTGCTAAGGTGACAGGGAACAATTCACCCCTCCACTTT
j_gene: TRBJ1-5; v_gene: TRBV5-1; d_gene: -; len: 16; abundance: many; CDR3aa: CASSLASRDSNQPQHF; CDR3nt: TGCGCCAGCAGCTTGGCTAGCAGGGATAGCAATCAGCCCCAGCATTTT
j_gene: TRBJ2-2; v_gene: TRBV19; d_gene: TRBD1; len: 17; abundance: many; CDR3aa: CASSTNDRGRGAGELFF; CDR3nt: TGTGCCAGTAGTACCAACGACAGGGGGAGGGGGGCCGGGGAGCTGTTTTTT
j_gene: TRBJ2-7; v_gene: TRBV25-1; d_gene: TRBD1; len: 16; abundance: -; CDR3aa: CASSTPTGLSSYEQYF; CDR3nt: TGTGCCAGCAGCACCCCGACAGGGTTAAGCTCCTACGAGCAGTACTTC
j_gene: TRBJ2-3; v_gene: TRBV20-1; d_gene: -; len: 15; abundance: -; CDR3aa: CSARDEAGATDTQYF; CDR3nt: TGCAGTGCTAGAGATGAGGCGGGGGCTACAGATACGCAGTATTTT
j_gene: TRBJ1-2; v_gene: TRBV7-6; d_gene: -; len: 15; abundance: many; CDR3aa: CASSLSRGKVYGYTF; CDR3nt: TGTGCCAGCAGCTTATCCAGAGGGAAGGTCTATGGCTACACCTTC
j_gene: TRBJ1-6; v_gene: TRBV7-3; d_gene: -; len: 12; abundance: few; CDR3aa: CASSLGTSPLHF; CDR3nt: TGTGCCAGCAGCTTAGGTACTTCGCCCCTCCACTTT
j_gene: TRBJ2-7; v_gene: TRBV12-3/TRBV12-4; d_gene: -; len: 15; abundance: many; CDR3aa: CASSLVGTSLYEQYF; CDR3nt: TGTGCCAGCAGTTTAGTTGGTACTTCACTCTACGAGCAGTACTTC
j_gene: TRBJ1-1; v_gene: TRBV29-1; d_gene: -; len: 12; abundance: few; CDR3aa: CSVSDGYTEAFF; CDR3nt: TGCAGCGTATCGGACGGATACACTGAAGCTTTCTTT
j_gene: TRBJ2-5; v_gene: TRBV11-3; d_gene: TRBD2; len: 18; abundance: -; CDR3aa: CASSLALAGLADGETQYF; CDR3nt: TGTGCCAGCAGCTTAGCTCTAGCGGGACTAGCAGATGGAGAGACCCAGTACTTC
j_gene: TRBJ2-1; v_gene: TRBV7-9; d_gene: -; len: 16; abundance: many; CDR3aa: CASSLLGEGAYNEQFF; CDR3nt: TGTGCCAGCAGCTTACTAGGGGAGGGGGCCTACAATGAGCAGTTCTTC
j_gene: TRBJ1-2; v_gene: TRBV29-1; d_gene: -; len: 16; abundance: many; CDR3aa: CSVFSFTPGAAYGYTF; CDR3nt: TGCAGCGTATTTTCATTTACTCCCGGGGCGGCCTATGGCTACACCTTC
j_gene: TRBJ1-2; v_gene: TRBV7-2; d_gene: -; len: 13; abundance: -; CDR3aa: CASSPRQNYGYTF; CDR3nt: TGTGCCAGCAGCCCAAGACAGAACTATGGCTACACCTTC
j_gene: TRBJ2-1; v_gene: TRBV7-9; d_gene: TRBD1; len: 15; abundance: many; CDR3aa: CASSLLTGGYNEQFF; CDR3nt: TGTGCCAGCAGCTTATTGACAGGGGGCTACAATGAGCAGTTCTTC
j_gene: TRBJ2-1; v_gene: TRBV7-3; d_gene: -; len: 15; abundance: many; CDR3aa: CASSLRQGLYNEQFF; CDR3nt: TGTGCCAGCAGCTTACGACAGGGACTCTACAATGAGCAGTTCTTC
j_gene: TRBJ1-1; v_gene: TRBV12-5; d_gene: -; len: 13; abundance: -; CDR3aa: CASGLQSYTEAFF; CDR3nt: TGTGCTAGTGGTTTACAGAGTTACACTGAAGCTTTCTTT
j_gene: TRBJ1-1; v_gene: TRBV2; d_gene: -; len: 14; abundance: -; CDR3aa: CASTRGYPNTEAFF; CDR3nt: TGTGCCAGCACACGAGGGTACCCGAACACTGAAGCTTTCTTT